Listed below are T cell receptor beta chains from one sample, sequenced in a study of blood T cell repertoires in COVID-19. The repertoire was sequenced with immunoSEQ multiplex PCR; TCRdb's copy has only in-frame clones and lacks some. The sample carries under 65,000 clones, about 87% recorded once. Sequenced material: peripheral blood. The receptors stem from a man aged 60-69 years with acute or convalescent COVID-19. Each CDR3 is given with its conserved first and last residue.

CASSSTGANNEKLFF,TRBJ1-4,TRBV28
CASSHPLGGSRNTEAFF,TRBJ1-1,TRBV4-1
CASSFRAAFLNYEQYF,TRBJ2-7,TRBV27
CASKLEGQGKDGYTF,TRBJ1-2,TRBV6-5
CAWSRARGEKLFF,TRBJ1-4,TRBV30
CASSYGQYQETQYF,TRBJ2-5,TRBV6-6
CASSPFRGQVNTGELFF,TRBJ2-2,TRBV28
CASGPRSGRLTDTQYF,TRBJ2-3,TRBV12-5
CASSVEDRGSGLQETQYF,TRBJ2-5,TRBV9
CASSRPPGLAGVVRAGELFF,TRBJ2-2,TRBV7-6
CASSSLVGTGTGKLFF,TRBJ1-4,TRBV11-2
CASRKGQGPYEQYF,TRBJ2-7,TRBV14
CATRPDRGHGQPQHF,TRBJ1-5,TRBV15
CASSSRGAGLRFF,TRBJ2-1,TRBV11-3
CASSIPHRTEAFF,TRBJ1-1,TRBV6-2/TRBV6-3
CASSPRWGLAGEEQYF,TRBJ2-7,TRBV3-1/TRBV3-2
CASSFSVSYGYTF,TRBJ1-2,TRBV5-4
CASSLPGQGEQFF,TRBJ2-1,TRBV7-9
CAWSAPGTVSNQPQHF,TRBJ1-5,TRBV30